This entry describes one T cell receptor (beta chain). The ends lost 3 bases at V and 5 bases at J; junction bases unmatched: 12. This CDR3 spans 15 amino acids. Germline V gene lookup returns CDR1 SQVTM and CDR2 ANQGSEA. This sample was taken from a study of shared clonotypes between healthy human individuals. There were no recent acute infections or vaccinations among the donors, who were healthy HIV-negative adults. Each subset's genomic DNA was split evenly across several immunoSEQ plates. Sequencing was performed with immunoSEQ multiplex PCR; in TCRdb, only in-frame clones are kept and a portion is missing. The sample yields fewer than 600,000 clones, around 81% seen once.

The source material was PBMCs. The receptor was derived from a woman aged 40-49 years in good health. Some clones in this sample may be carry-over from other donors' samples. The chain combines TRBV29-1 with TRBJ1-2; TRBD1 matches at 7 bases. The CDR3 reads CSVDYPGQSLYGYTF. For the CDR3, the DNA is TGCAGCGTTGACTACCCGGGACAGAGCCTTTATGGCTACACCTTC.